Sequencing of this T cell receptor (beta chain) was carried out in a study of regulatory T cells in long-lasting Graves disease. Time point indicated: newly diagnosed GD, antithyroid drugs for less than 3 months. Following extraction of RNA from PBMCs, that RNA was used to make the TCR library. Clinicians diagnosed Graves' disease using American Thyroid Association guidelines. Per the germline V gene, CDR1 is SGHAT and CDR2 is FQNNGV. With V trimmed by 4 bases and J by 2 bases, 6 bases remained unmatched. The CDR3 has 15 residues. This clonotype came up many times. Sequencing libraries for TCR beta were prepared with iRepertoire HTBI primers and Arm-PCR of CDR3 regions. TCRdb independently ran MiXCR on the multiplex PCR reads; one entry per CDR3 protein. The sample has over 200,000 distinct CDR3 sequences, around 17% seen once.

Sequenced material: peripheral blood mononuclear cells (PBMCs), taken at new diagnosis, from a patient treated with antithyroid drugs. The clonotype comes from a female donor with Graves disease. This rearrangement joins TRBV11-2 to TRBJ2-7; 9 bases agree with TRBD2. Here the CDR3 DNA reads TGTGCCAGCAGCTCCGGACTAGCGCCAACCTACGAGCAGTACTTC. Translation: CASSSGLAPTYEQYF.